This paragraph reports one T cell receptor (beta chain). Losses at the gene ends were 1 base for V and 5 bases for J; bases not matched to a gene: 7. CDR3 length: 15 residues. The V gene's germline CDR1 is SGHDT and CDR2 YYEEEE. These data are taken from a study of siplizumab effects on memory and regulatory T cells. The assay was immunoSEQ multiplex PCR, and TCRdb's table has in-frame clones only and misses some. The table includes about 100,000 clones, over 90% detected once. The rearrangement joins TRBV5-6 to TRBJ2-7; 9 nucleotides line up with TRBD1. Input material: non-Treg CD4+ T cells sorted from blood. The TCR comes from a human donor in good health. The CDR3 sequence is CASSLSGQGDNEQYF. The DNA of the CDR3 is TGTGCCAGCAGCTTGTCGGGACAGGGTGACAACGAGCAGTACTTC.